One sample yielded the 3 T cell receptor beta chains listed below, sequenced in a study of T-cell reconstitution after alpha-beta-depleted transplantation in children. Researchers prepared the TCRbeta library using unique molecular identifiers, the study reports. MiXCR, run by TCRdb on the PCR reads, gives a single entry per CDR3 protein. Found here are roughly 500,000 distinct CDR3 sequences, approximately 29% of them singletons; the top ten hold 2% to 3%. The sequencing used PBMCs from the stem cell graft donor, collected from the stem cell graft. These receptors were obtained from a human donor who donated a stem cell graft to a child with aplastic anemia.

The chain is built from TRBV11-1 and TRBJ2-5; 9 positions match TRBD2. With V trimmed by 4 bases and J by 5 bases, 17 bases remained unmatched. Germline V gene data show CDR1 as SGHAT and CDR2 as FQDESV (reference sequence). The CDR3 runs 18 residues. CDR3 DNA: TGTGCCAGCAGCTCGTGGCAGAGCGGGAGGTTTAGGGCGGAGACCCAGTACTTC. Protein sequence: CASSSWQSGRFRAETQYF.

This clonotype has just a few counts. The chain is built from TRBV20-1 and TRBJ2-3, with 7 nucleotides matching TRBD1. Trimming cost V 6 bases and J 2 bases; bases outside gene matches: 8. Germline lookup yields CDR1 DFQATT and CDR2 SNEGSKA (reference sequence). The CDR3 sequence is 14 residues long. CDR3 sequence (DNA): TGCAGTGCGGCCGGGACAGCAAACACAGATACGCAGTATTTT. It yields the protein CSAAGTANTDTQYF.

The rearrangement joins TRBV7-2 to TRBJ2-2; D is perhaps TRBD2 (5 bases). Per the germline V gene, CDR1 is SGHTA and CDR2 is FQGNSA. V dropped 4 bases and J dropped 3 bases, with 15 bases sitting between them. This CDR3 spans 16 amino acids. CDR3 amino acids: CASSSAGAVYTGELFF. The DNA for the CDR3 is TGTGCCAGCAGCTCGGCCGGAGCGGTATACACCGGGGAGCTGTTTTTT.